The TCR beta chain under discussion was sequenced for a study of blood T cell repertoires in COVID-19. Study information: Samples representing acute and convalescent COVID-19 were sourced from the United States, Italy and Spain. In each case, the material was cDNA or gDNA derived from T cells, B-cell-depleted T cells, or PBMCs.

J was trimmed by 10 bases and V by 1 base; bases with no gene match: 4. The CDR3 is 14 amino acids. In germline, CDR1 is SGHDN, CDR2 FVKESK. Original data processing: Estimation of nucleated cell counts was performed using reference gene primer amplification. Only in-frame clones appear in the TCRdb table, and some are missing; sequencing was by immunoSEQ multiplex PCR. V and J calls plus clone size are reproduced from that table; the DNA served to infer D and trimming. The top ten clones hold just under 7% of a sample with about 300,000 clones, around 88% of them seen once. This TCR derives from a woman aged 25 to 39 who had recovered from COVID-19. The sequencing input was peripheral blood. The chain couples TRBV14 to TRBJ1-6; 7 nucleotides agree with TRBD1. This CDR3 is CASSQVGGRSPLHF. The CDR3 DNA follows: TGTGCCAGCAGCCAAGTAGGGGGCCGATCACCCCTCCACTTT.